This T cell receptor (beta chain) was observed in a study of blood T cell repertoires in COVID-19. The table came from immunoSEQ multiplex PCR; TCRdb's copy has only in-frame clones and leaves some out. The sample has a few hundred thousand clones; around nine tenths are singletons. About this clone itself: The junction departs from germline at one end; a sequencing error may be responsible.

Per germline, CDR1 SNHLY and CDR2 FYNNEI. There are 15 residues in the CDR3. The chain couples TRBV2 to TRBJ2-2; D is unclear. Sequencing used peripheral blood. The TCR sequence derives from a man in his forties or fifties who had recovered from COVID-19. This CDR3 reads CASREAYANTGELFF. The CDR3 DNA follows: TGTGCCAGCAGGGAAGCCTATGCGAACACCGGGGAGCTGTTTTTT.